These T cell receptor beta chains were read from a single sample in a study of blood T cell repertoires in COVID-19. The assay was immunoSEQ multiplex PCR, and TCRdb's table has in-frame clones only and misses some. This sample has about 130,000 clones, with 78% found just once. The sample consisted of PBMCs or T cells enriched from blood (not recorded which). These receptors were taken from a woman in her forties or fifties who had recovered from COVID-19. Both conserved end residues are part of each CDR3. Fields, in order: J gene, V gene, D gene, clone size, CDR3 DNA, CDR3 protein. A D gene is named only where the DNA matches it firmly. For some rows the clone size is stated as once, few or many, or as a class when expanded; others skip it.

TRBJ1-6	TRBV2	TRBD1	-	TGTGCCAGCAGGGACAGGGACGGCTCCTATAATTCACCCCTCCACTTT	CASRDRDGSYNSPLHF
TRBJ2-3	TRBV7-8	-	-	TGTGCCAGCAGCTCAGTGCGGGGCCGCACAGATACGCAGTATTTT	CASSSVRGRTDTQYF
TRBJ2-2	TRBV9	TRBD1	-	TGTGCCAGCAGCGCCATACAGGGGGTGTTCTTCGGGGAGCTGTTTTTT	CASSAIQGVFFGELFF
TRBJ2-3	TRBV29-1	TRBD1	-	TGCAGCGTTGAAGATACCGGGACAGGGGGAGATACGCAGTATTTT	CSVEDTGTGGDTQYF
TRBJ1-4	TRBV14	-	-	TGTGCCAGCAGCCATGGCCAATTCGATGAAAAACTGTTTTTT	CASSHGQFDEKLFF
TRBJ1-1	TRBV28	-	-	TGTGCCAGCAGTTTAGTAGGATCCGGGGAACCTGAAGCTTTCTTT	CASSLVGSGEPEAFF
TRBJ1-1	TRBV28	TRBD1	-	TGTGCCATTGGACAGGGATTCTCCGAAGCTTTCTTT	CAIGQGFSEAFF
TRBJ2-3	TRBV7-2	-	-	TGTGCCAGCAGCTTATTAAGGGGGAGCGGGGCGGCAGATACGCAGTATTTT	CASSLLRGSGAADTQYF
TRBJ1-4	TRBV5-5	-	-	TGTGCCAGCAGCTTGGAGGCAGGGAATGAAAAACTGTTTTTT	CASSLEAGNEKLFF
TRBJ1-2	TRBV19	-	-	TGTGCCAGTACCGGAGGGGGGGGCGTACGTGGAGGCTACACCTTC	CASTGGGGVRGGYTF
TRBJ1-4	TRBV5-1	TRBD1	-	TGCGCCAGCAGCTGGAGGGACAGAAGTGCAACTAATGAAAAACTGTTTTTT	CASSWRDRSATNEKLFF
TRBJ1-1	TRBV5-1	TRBD1	-	TGCGCCAGCACCCAAAATGACAGGGGGAACACTGAAGCTTTCTTT	CASTQNDRGNTEAFF
TRBJ1-1	TRBV5-1	TRBD1	-	TGCGCCAGCAGCTCTGGACAGGGCGCCCTGAACACTGAAGCTTTCTTT	CASSSGQGALNTEAFF
TRBJ2-7	TRBV6-5	-	-	TGTGCCAGCCGGGGTCTTCTGTACGAGCAGTACTTC	CASRGLLYEQYF
TRBJ2-2	TRBV19	-	-	TGTGCCAGTAGTAGGGTAACAGGGAACGGGGAGCTGTTTTTT	CASSRVTGNGELFF
TRBJ2-5	TRBV10-3	-	-	TGTGCCATCAGCAGGACAGTCCAAGAGACCCAGTACTTC	CAISRTVQETQYF
TRBJ1-4	TRBV28	-	-	TGTGCCAGCAGTTTGGCTGAAAAACTGTTTTTT	CASSLAEKLFF
TRBJ2-4	TRBV30	-	-	TGTGCCTGGAGTAATAAACAGGGTGGCATTCAGTACTTC	CAWSNKQGGIQYF
TRBJ1-4	TRBV9	TRBD1	many	TGTGCCAGCAGCGTAAAATGGGGACAGGGGGATGAAAAACTGTTTTTT	CASSVKWGQGDEKLFF
TRBJ2-4	TRBV29-1	TRBD2	-	TGCAGCGGGAGCGGGGCGGGCAAAAACATTCAGTACTTC	CSGSGAGKNIQYF
TRBJ1-6	TRBV5-6	-	-	TGTGCCAGCAGCCAAGGGGCAGATAATTCACCCCTCCACTTT	CASSQGADNSPLHF
TRBJ1-1	TRBV2	-	few	TGTGCCAGCAGTGTCGGGGCGGGAACTGAAGCTTTCTTT	CASSVGAGTEAFF